This T cell receptor (beta chain) was recovered during a study of blood T cell repertoires in COVID-19. Assay: immunoSEQ multiplex PCR; the TCRdb copy retains only in-frame clones and omits some. The sample has fewer than 200,000 clones, approximately 74% seen once; the top ten hold less than 3%. Looked up from germline, CDR1 is MNHEY and CDR2 is SMNVEV (reference sequence). The CDR3 has 16 amino acids. V shed 5 bases and J 6 bases; nucleotides not matched to a gene: 8. This clone was seen a single time. This chain joins TRBV27 and TRBJ2-3; 13 bases align to TRBD2. Sequencing was performed on peripheral blood. The clonotype comes from a woman aged 80 or older with acute or convalescent COVID-19. The CDR3 spells CASSTGLAGSGDTQYF. For the CDR3, the DNA is TGTGCCAGCAGTACGGGACTAGCGGGGTCGGGGGATACGCAGTATTTT.